Each of the 31 T cell receptor beta chains below was sequenced from the same sample in a study of CD8 T cells in Susac syndrome. Reverse transcription of roughly 0.45 to 1 ug RNA was performed with random hexamers. TCRdb processed the immunoSEQ multiplex PCR reads anew with MiXCR; each CDR3 protein has one entry. The sample lists approximately 100,000 distinct CDR3 sequences, about nine tenths occurring once. The sample was CD4+ T cells from PBMCs. Receptor source: a human donor in good health.

The V gene is TRBV7-3, the J gene TRBJ2-3; 7 bases fit TRBD2. CDR1 and CDR2 from the germline V gene are SGHTA and FQGTGA. V shed 1 base and J 5 bases; nucleotides not matched to a gene: 9. The CDR3 loop spans 16 amino acids. The CDR3 protein is CASSLIGGSAVDTQYF. CDR3 DNA sequence: TGTGCCAGCAGCTTAATCGGCGGGAGCGCCGTAGATACGCAGTATTTT.

V is TRBV6-2 or TRBV6-3 and J is TRBJ1-2; no clear D. Germline CDR1 MNHEY, CDR2 SVGEGT. CDR3 length: 13 residues. Deletions cut 5 bases from V and 6 bases from J, with 13 bases between. The CDR3 loop reads CASSADGLNGYTF. For the CDR3, the DNA is TGTGCCAGCAGTGCGGACGGCCTGAATGGCTACACCTTC.

V is TRBV9 and J is TRBJ2-2; D possibly matches TRBD1 or TRBD2 (5 bases each). Germline-derived CDR1 and CDR2 are SGDLS and YYNGEE. This CDR3 spans 16 amino acids. V shed 0 bases and J shed 5 bases, with 14 bases lying between them. The CDR3: CASSVALSGTTGELFF. Written as DNA, the CDR3 is TGTGCCAGCAGCGTAGCGCTCTCCGGGACGACCGGGGAGCTGTTTTTT. Based on the CDR3 plus reference TRBV9 and TRBJ2-2, the full variable domain is DSGVTQTPKHLITATGQRVTLRCSPRSGDLSVYWYQQSLDQGLQFLIQYYNGEERAKGNILERFSAQQFPDLHSELNLSSLELGDSALYFCASSVALSGTTGELFFGEGSRLTVL.

The gene calls are TRBV20-1 and TRBJ2-1; TRBD2 matches 10 bases. Unmatched junction bases numbered 12, after V lost 1 base and J lost 9 bases. CDR3 size: 16 residues. CDR1 and CDR2 from the germline V gene are DFQATT and SNEGSKA (reference sequence). This chain's CDR3 is CSARAPAGGPRAEQFF. As DNA, the CDR3 is TGCAGTGCTAGAGCCCCAGCGGGAGGGCCTCGGGCTGAGCAGTTCTTC.

The CDR3 DNA reads as TGCAGTGCTAGGGGACTAGCGGGTTCCCTCCAGGACAATGAGCAGTTCTTC. As protein: CSARGLAGSLQDNEQFF. The chain recombines TRBV20-1 with TRBJ2-1, with 12 bases matching TRBD2. Germline V gene data show CDR1 as DFQATT and CDR2 as SNEGSKA (reference sequence). The CDR3 length is 17 residues. V trimming: 3 bases; J trimming: 5 bases; junction bases outside the gene matches: 11.

The rearrangement links TRBV12-3 or TRBV12-4 to TRBJ2-1; D is perhaps TRBD1 (5 bases). This CDR3 is 14 amino acids long. V lost 4 bases, J lost 2 bases, and 9 bases lay in between. The CDR3: CASSSTVPYNEQFF. In nucleotides, the CDR3 is TGTGCCAGCAGTTCGACAGTCCCCTACAATGAGCAGTTCTTC.

V is TRBV5-4 and J is TRBJ2-1; D may correspond to TRBD1 or TRBD2 (5 bases each). The CDR3 consists of 16 residues. Germline CDR1 is SGHNT and CDR2 is YYREEE (reference sequence). V shed 1 base and J shed 0 bases, with 11 bases lying between them. DNA for the CDR3: TGTGCCAGCAGCTTGCCCGGGGCTAGCTCCTACAATGAGCAGTTCTTC. It encodes CASSLPGASSYNEQFF. Variable domain in full (rest from reference TRBV5-4 and TRBJ2-1): ETGVTQSPTHLIKTRGQQVTLRCSSQSGHNTVSWYQQALGQGPQFIFQYYREEENGRGNFPPRFSGLQFPNYSSELNVNALELDDSALYLCASSLPGASSYNEQFFGPGTRLTVL.

J is TRBJ2-5 and V is TRBV6-6, with TRBD2 identical over 11 bases. J lost 4 bases, V lost 2 bases, and 0 bases had no gene match. This CDR3 comprises 14 residues. Germline lookup yields CDR1 MNHNY and CDR2 SVGAGI (reference sequence). The CDR3 bases are TGTGCCAGCAGTTACGGGACTAGCGGAGAGACCCAGTACTTC. Protein product: CASSYGTSGETQYF.

This clonotype occurred once. The chain joins TRBV29-1 to TRBJ2-1; maybe TRBD1 (5 bases). Germline V gene lookup returns CDR1 SQVTM and CDR2 ANQGSEA. The CDR3 loop spans 17 amino acids. With 2 bases removed from V and 0 bases from J, the gap between germline ends came to 17 bases. The CDR3 spells CSVEMAGLGDSYNEQFF. CDR3 in DNA: TGCAGCGTTGAAATGGCAGGGCTAGGGGACTCCTACAATGAGCAGTTCTTC.

The chain combines TRBV29-1 with TRBJ2-3, with a tentative D call TRBD1 (5 bases). From germline, CDR1 is SQVTM and CDR2 ANQGSEA. The CDR3 consists of 12 residues. V was cut by 7 bases and J by 2 bases, with 10 bases left in between. Here the CDR3 reads CSGGVSTDTQYF. In DNA, the CDR3 is TGCAGCGGGGGCGTTTCCACAGATACGCAGTATTTT.

This clonotype was seen a few times. The chain has TRBV12-3 or TRBV12-4 and TRBJ1-5; no reliable D call. Trimming shortened V by 3 bases and J by 6 bases, and 9 bases separated the two germline ends. CDR3 length: 13 residues. CDR3 in amino acids: CASSLGGSQPQHF. CDR3 nucleotides: TGTGCCAGCAGTTTGGGCGGAAGTCAGCCCCAGCATTTT.

The rearrangement uses TRBV29-1 and TRBJ1-2, with D perhaps TRBD1 (5 bases). In germline, CDR1 is SQVTM, CDR2 ANQGSEA. The length of the CDR3 is 12 residues. Trimming shortened V by 4 bases and J by 4 bases, and 10 bases separated the two germline ends. CDR3 region: CSVGGDLYGYTF. As DNA, the CDR3 is TGCAGCGTTGGGGGGGATCTCTATGGCTACACCTTC.

V and J are TRBV5-4 and TRBJ2-5; a weak D match, TRBD2 (6 bases). From germline, CDR1 is SGHNT and CDR2 YYREEE (reference sequence). Trimming took off 3 bases at V and 5 bases at J, with 17 bases between the two ends. The CDR3 contains 15 residues. CDR3 region: CASSWVGGVDETQYF. CDR3 in DNA: TGTGCCAGCAGCTGGGTCGGAGGGGTGGACGAGACCCAGTACTTC.

The V call is TRBV11-2, the J call TRBJ2-1; 12 positions agree with TRBD2. J lost 14 bases, V lost 4 bases, and 3 bases had no gene match. Per the germline V gene, CDR1 is SGHAT and CDR2 is FQNNGV. The CDR3 has 12 residues. CDR3 sequence reads: CASSSSGGGEFF. CDR3 nucleotides: TGTGCCAGCAGCTCTAGCGGGGGGGGTGAGTTCTTC.

This clonotype was seen just once. Mismatch with germline at one junction end may stem from a read error. The chain employs TRBV5-1 and TRBJ2-5; D may be TRBD2 (6 bases). This CDR3 is 14 amino acids long. Germline V gene data show CDR1 as SGHRS and CDR2 as YFSETQ. This chain's CDR3 is CASSPAGSQKTQYF. CDR3 nucleotides: TGCGCCAGCAGCCCGGCCGGGAGCCAAAAGACCCAGTACTTC.

The chain links TRBV3-1 to TRBJ1-1, with 7 bases fitting TRBD1. Trimming cost V 4 bases and J 8 bases; bases outside gene matches: 7. The germline V gene encodes CDR1 LGHDT and CDR2 YNNKEL (reference sequence). The CDR3 contains 13 residues. CDR3 sequence: CASSRDSDSEAFF. In nucleotides, the CDR3 is TGTGCCAGCAGCCGGGACAGTGACTCAGAAGCTTTCTTT. Variable domain in full (rest from reference TRBV3-1 and TRBJ1-1): DTAVSQTPKYLVTQMGNDKSIKCEQNLGHDTMYWYKQDSKKFLKIMFSYNNKELIINETVPNRFSPKSPDKAHLNLHINSLELGDSAVYFCASSRDSDSEAFFGQGTRLTVV.

The V call is TRBV24-1, the J call TRBJ2-7, with D hard to call. The CDR3 contains 13 residues. The germline V and J ends were trimmed by 7 bases and 0 bases, with 9 bases remaining between them. CDR1 is KGHDR and CDR2 is SFDVKD in the germline V gene. This chain's CDR3 is CATSDGASYEQYF. CDR3 sequence (DNA): TGTGCCACCAGCGACGGTGCCTCCTACGAGCAGTACTTC.

This chain connects TRBV20-1 to TRBJ2-7, with TRBD1 as a possible D gene (5 bases). V was clipped by 7 bases and J by 6 bases, with 13 bases between them. CDR3 length: 11 residues. CDR1 DFQATT and CDR2 SNEGSKA come from the germline V gene (reference sequence). The CDR3 loop is CSGQRSFEQYF. The CDR3, as DNA: TGCAGTGGACAGCGATCGTTCGAGCAGTACTTC.

This chain joins TRBV14 and TRBJ1-1, with a possible D match to TRBD1 (6 bases). Trimming pared 0 bases from V and 4 bases from J, leaving 18 bases between. CDR1 and CDR2 (germline): SGHDN, FVKESK. This CDR3 comprises 17 residues. CDR3 sequence (DNA): TGTGCCAGCAGCCAAGATAATAGGGGGACGAGGGGCACTGAAGCTTTCTTT. It codes for CASSQDNRGTRGTEAFF.

The chain links TRBV14 to TRBJ1-2; D ambiguous. V was cut by 0 bases and J by 6 bases, with 11 bases left in between. The CDR3 covers 14 residues. Germline assignment: CDR1 SGHDN and CDR2 FVKESK. The CDR3 reads CASSQDLKGNGYTF. CDR3 coding DNA: TGTGCCAGCAGCCAAGATCTCAAGGGCAATGGCTACACCTTC.

A single count supports this clonotype. V and J are TRBV4-3 and TRBJ2-1; D might be TRBD1 (6 bases). The V and J ends lost 2 bases and 7 bases respectively, with 9 bases between them. The germline CDR1 and CDR2 sequences are LGHNA and YSLEER. The CDR3 loop spans 13 amino acids. CDR3 sequence reads: CASSQYRGNEQFF. Written as DNA, the CDR3 is TGCGCCAGCAGCCAATATAGGGGGAATGAGCAGTTCTTC.

V usage is TRBV2 and J usage is TRBJ2-7; the match to TRBD2 covers 7 bases. The V and J ends lost 10 bases and 12 bases, in that order; junction bases with no gene match: 12. Germline CDR1 is SNHLY and CDR2 is FYNNEI. The CDR3 is made up of 11 amino acids. CDR3 coding DNA: TGTGCCAATTCCGGCGCGGCGGGGGTGTACTTC. It yields the protein CANSGAAGVYF.

This chain links TRBV12-3 or TRBV12-4 with TRBJ2-2; D remains unclear. V was shortened by 6 bases and J by 7 bases, with 9 bases between the two germline ends. This CDR3 spans 12 amino acids. CDR3 DNA: TGTGCCAGCAGGGGAACGGGCGGGGAGCTGTTTTTT. Translation: CASRGTGGELFF.

The genes are TRBV2 and TRBJ2-5, with D maybe TRBD1 (5 bases). Germline values: CDR1 SNHLY, CDR2 FYNNEI. This CDR3 has 17 amino acids. Trimming stripped 2 bases from V and 2 bases from J, with 18 bases between. For the CDR3, the DNA is TGTGCCAGCAGTGAAATTCGTCAGCTGGGGCCTCAAGAGACCCAGTACTTC. Translation: CASSEIRQLGPQETQYF. The whole variable domain, filled in from reference TRBV2 and TRBJ2-5, reads EPEVTQTPSHQVTQMGQEVILRCVPISNHLYFYWYRQILGQKVEFLVSFYNNEISEKSEIFDDQFSVERPDGSNFTLKIRSTKLEDSAMYFCASSEIRQLGPQETQYFGPGTRLLVL.

This chain uses TRBV14 with TRBJ1-1; D uncertain. Trimming removed 1 base at V and 11 bases at J, with 14 bases between. CDR3 length: 13 amino acids. From germline, CDR1 is SGHDN and CDR2 FVKESK. The CDR3 DNA sequence: TGTGCCAGCAGCCAAGTCGGCCCCCTGGAGGCTTTCTTT. Amino acid sequence: CASSQVGPLEAFF.

This chain uses TRBV27 with TRBJ2-1, with 9 positions matching TRBD2. V gave up 9 bases and J gave up 4 bases; unmatched junction bases: 10. CDR1 MNHEY and CDR2 SMNVEV come from the germline V gene (reference sequence). This CDR3 is 15 amino acids long. Written as DNA, the CDR3 is TGTGCCAGTGGACGCGGGGGGGGTCGGTACAATGAGCAGTTCTTC. This translates into CASGRGGGRYNEQFF.

This chain uses TRBV25-1 with TRBJ2-5; tentatively, D is TRBD1 or TRBD2 (6 bases each). Germline V gives CDR1 MGHDK, CDR2 SYGVNS. Trimming took 10 bases from V and 5 from J, leaving 14 bases between them. CDR3 length equals 12 residues. The DNA for the CDR3 is TGTGCCACCTTCCGGGGGCTGGAGACCCAGTACTTC. It translates to CATFRGLETQYF.

The V and J genes are TRBV6-5 and TRBJ1-5; D call uncertain. This CDR3 has 13 amino acids. Germline values: CDR1 MNHEY, CDR2 SVGAGI. Trimming removed 6 bases at V and 4 bases at J, with 10 bases between. The CDR3 region is CASSPPGNQPQHF. The DNA for the CDR3 is TGTGCCAGCAGCCCCCCGGGGAATCAGCCCCAGCATTTT.

This clonotype occurred once. V is TRBV7-2 and J is TRBJ2-3, with unresolved D. Trimming took 5 bases from V and 2 from J, leaving 20 bases between them. Germline loops: CDR1 SGHTA, CDR2 FQGNSA. This CDR3 is built from 17 residues. The CDR3 DNA is TGTGCCAGCAGCGGGAATTTAGGCGGCAGGTTCACAGATACGCAGTATTTT. Translated: CASSGNLGGRFTDTQYF.

The V call is TRBV5-1, the J call TRBJ1-2, with 8 bases matching TRBD1. J gave up 7 bases and V 4 bases, and 9 bases lay outside the gene matches. Germline values: CDR1 SGHRS, CDR2 YFSETQ. The CDR3 sequence is 14 residues long. CDR3 region: CASSAGQGNGGYTF. DNA of the CDR3: TGCGCCAGCAGCGCTGGACAGGGAAATGGTGGCTACACCTTC.

The chain recombines TRBV29-1 with TRBJ2-2; 10 bases map to TRBD2. Germline loops: CDR1 SQVTM, CDR2 ANQGSEA. The CDR3 is 15 residues long. Trimming removed 5 bases from V and 1 base from J; junction bases left unmatched: 4. The CDR3 DNA reads as TGCAGCGTTCGGACTAGCGGTGTGAACACCGGGGAGCTGTTTTTT. It yields the protein CSVRTSGVNTGELFF.